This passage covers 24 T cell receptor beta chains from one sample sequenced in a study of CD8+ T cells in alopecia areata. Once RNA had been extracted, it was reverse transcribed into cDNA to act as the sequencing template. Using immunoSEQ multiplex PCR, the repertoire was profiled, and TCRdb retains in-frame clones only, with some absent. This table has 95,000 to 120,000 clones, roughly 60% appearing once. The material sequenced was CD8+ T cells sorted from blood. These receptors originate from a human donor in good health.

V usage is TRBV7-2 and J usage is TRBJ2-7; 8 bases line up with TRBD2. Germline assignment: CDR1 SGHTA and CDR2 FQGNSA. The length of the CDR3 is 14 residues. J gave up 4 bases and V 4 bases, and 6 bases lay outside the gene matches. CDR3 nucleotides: TGTGCCAGCAGCTACCCGGGACTAGTTTACGAGCAGTACTTC. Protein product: CASSYPGLVYEQYF.

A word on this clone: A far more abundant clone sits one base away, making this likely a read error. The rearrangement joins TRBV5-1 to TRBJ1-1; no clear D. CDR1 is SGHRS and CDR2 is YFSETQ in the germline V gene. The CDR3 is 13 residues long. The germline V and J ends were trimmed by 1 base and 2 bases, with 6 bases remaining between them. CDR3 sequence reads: CASSLIENTEAFF. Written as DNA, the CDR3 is TGCGCCAGCAGCTTGATTGAAAACACTGAAGCTTTCTTT.

In nucleotides, the CDR3 is TGTGCCAGCAGAGAGACAGGGGCGTATGAAAAACTGTTTTTT. Translating gives CASRETGAYEKLFF. The chain couples TRBV7-2 to TRBJ1-4; the match to TRBD1 covers 8 bases. This CDR3 has 14 amino acids. Trimming cost V 6 bases and J 6 bases; bases outside gene matches: 6. Germline V gene lookup returns CDR1 SGHTA and CDR2 FQGNSA.

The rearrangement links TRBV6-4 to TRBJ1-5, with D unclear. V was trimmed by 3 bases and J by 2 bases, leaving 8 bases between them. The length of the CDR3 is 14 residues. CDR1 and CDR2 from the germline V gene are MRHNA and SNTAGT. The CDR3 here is CASSESEGNQPQHF. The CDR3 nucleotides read TGTGCCAGCAGTGAGTCTGAGGGCAATCAGCCCCAGCATTTT.

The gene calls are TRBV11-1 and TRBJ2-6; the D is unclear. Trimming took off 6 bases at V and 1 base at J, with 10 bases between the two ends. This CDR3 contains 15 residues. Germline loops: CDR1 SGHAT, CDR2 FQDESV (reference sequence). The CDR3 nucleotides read TGTGCCAGCAGTCCAATGTCATCTGGGGCCAACGTCCTGACTTTC. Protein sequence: CASSPMSSGANVLTF.

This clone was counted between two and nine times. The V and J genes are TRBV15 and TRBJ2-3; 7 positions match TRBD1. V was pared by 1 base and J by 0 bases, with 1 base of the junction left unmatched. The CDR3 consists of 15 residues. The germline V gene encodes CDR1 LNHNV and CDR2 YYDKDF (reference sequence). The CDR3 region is CATSRGDRSTDTQYF. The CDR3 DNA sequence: TGTGCCACCAGCAGAGGGGACAGAAGCACAGATACGCAGTATTTT.

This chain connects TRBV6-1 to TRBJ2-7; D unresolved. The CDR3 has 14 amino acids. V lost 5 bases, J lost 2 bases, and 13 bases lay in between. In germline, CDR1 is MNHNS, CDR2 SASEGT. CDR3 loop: CASSLIGPTYEQYF. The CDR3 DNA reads TGTGCCAGCAGTCTCATCGGACCTACCTACGAGCAGTACTTC.

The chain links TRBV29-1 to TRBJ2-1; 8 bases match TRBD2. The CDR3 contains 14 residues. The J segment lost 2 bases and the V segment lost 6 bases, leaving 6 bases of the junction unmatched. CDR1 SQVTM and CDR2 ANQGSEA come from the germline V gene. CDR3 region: CSVLLAATYNEQFF. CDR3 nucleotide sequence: TGCAGCGTGTTACTAGCGGCCACCTACAATGAGCAGTTCTTC.

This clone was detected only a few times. Here the CDR3 reads CSASQGKADGYTF. For the CDR3, the DNA is TGCAGCGCTTCGCAGGGAAAGGCTGATGGCTACACCTTC. This chain connects TRBV29-1 to TRBJ1-2, with TRBD1 as a possible D gene (5 bases). Germline V lookup: CDR1 SQVTM, CDR2 ANQGSEA. The CDR3 has 13 residues. Trimming pared 7 bases from V and 6 bases from J, leaving 18 bases between. The whole variable domain, remainder taken from reference TRBV29-1 and TRBJ1-2, is SAVISQKPSRDICQRGTSLTIQCQVDSQVTMMFWYRQQPGQSLTLIATANQGSEATYESGFVIDKFPISRPNLTFSTLTVSNMSPEDSSIYLCSASQGKADGYTFGSGTRLTVV.

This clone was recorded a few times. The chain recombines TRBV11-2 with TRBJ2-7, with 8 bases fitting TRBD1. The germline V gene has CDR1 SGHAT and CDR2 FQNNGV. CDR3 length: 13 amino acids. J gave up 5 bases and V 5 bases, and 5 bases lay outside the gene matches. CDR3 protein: CASSEQGAHEQYF. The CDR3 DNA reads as TGTGCCAGCAGCGAGCAGGGGGCCCACGAGCAGTACTTC.

CDR3 in amino acids: CASSFVRDTEAFF. The DNA for the CDR3 is TGTGCCAGCAGTTTTGTCCGGGATACTGAAGCTTTCTTT. The rearrangement joins TRBV28 to TRBJ1-1; D call uncertain. The ends were cut back, 3 bases at V and 5 bases at J, with 10 bases in the middle. Germline-derived CDR1 and CDR2 are MDHEN and SYDVKM. The length of the CDR3 is 13 residues.

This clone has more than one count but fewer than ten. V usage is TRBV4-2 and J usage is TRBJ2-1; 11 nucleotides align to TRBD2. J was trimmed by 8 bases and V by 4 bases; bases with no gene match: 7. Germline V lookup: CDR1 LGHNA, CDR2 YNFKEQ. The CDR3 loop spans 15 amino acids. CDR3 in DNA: TGTGCCAGCAGCCCAATTAGCGGGGGGGCTGATGAGCAGTTCTTC. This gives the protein CASSPISGGADEQFF.

The CDR3 sequence is CASSLSSARNTEAFF. CDR3 sequence (DNA): TGTGCCAGCAGTTTATCGAGTGCCAGAAACACTGAAGCTTTCTTT. The V gene is TRBV27, the J gene TRBJ1-1; D unresolved. The CDR3 extends over 15 amino acids. Germline values: CDR1 MNHEY, CDR2 SMNVEV (reference sequence). Trimming removed 0 bases from V and 2 bases from J, with 10 bases in between.

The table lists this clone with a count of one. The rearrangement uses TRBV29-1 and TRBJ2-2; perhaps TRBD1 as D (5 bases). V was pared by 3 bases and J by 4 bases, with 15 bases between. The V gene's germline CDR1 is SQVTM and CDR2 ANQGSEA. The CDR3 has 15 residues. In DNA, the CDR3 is TGCAGCGTTGAGGGGTTGGTAGGGGTCACCGGGGAGCTGTTTTTT. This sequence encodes CSVEGLVGVTGELFF.

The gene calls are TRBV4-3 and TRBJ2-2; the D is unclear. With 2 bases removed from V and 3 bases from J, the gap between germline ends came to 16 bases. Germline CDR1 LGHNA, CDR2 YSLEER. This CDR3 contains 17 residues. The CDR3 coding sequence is TGCGCCAGCAGCCAATCCCTACGTTGGATATACACCGGGGAGCTGTTTTTT. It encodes CASSQSLRWIYTGELFF.

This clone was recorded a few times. CDR3 loop: CASSVALQETQYF. The CDR3 nucleotides read TGTGCCAGCAGCGTAGCCCTACAAGAGACCCAGTACTTC. The chain employs TRBV9 and TRBJ2-5; D not resolved. Germline V lookup: CDR1 SGDLS, CDR2 YYNGEE. The CDR3 consists of 13 residues. Trimming removed 0 bases from V and 2 bases from J, with 5 bases in between.

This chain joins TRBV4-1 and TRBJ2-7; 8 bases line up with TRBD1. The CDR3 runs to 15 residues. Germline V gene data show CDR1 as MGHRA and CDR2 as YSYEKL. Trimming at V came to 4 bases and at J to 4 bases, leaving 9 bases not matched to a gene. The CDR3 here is CASSLLGTGTYEQYF. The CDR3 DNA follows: TGCGCCAGCAGCCTCCTCGGGACAGGAACTTACGAGCAGTACTTC.

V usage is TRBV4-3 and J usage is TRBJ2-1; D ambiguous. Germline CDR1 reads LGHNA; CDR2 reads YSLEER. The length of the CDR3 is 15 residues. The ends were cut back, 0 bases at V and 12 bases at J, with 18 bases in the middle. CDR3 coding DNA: TGCGCCAGCAGCCAAGACCTTGTCGCACAGTTGAGGCAGTTCTTC. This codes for CASSQDLVAQLRQFF.

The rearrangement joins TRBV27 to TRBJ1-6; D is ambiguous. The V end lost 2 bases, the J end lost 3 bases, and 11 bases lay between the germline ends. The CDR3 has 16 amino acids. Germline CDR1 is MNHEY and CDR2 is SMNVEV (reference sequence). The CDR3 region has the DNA TGTGCCAGCAGTTTAGGCCCAGCCTACTATAATTCACCCCTCCACTTT. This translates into CASSLGPAYYNSPLHF.

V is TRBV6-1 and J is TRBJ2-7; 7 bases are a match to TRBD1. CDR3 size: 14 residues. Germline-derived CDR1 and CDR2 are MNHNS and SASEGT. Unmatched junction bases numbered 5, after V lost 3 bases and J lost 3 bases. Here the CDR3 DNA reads TGTGCCAGCAGTGAGGGCAGGGGGAGCTACGAGCAGTACTTC. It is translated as CASSEGRGSYEQYF.

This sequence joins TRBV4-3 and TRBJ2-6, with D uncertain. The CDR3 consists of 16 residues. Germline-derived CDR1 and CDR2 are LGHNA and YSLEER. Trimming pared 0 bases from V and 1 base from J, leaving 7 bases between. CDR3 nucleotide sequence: TGCGCCAGCAGCCAAGATTCATCTTCTGGGGCCAACGTCCTGACTTTC. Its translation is CASSQDSSSGANVLTF.

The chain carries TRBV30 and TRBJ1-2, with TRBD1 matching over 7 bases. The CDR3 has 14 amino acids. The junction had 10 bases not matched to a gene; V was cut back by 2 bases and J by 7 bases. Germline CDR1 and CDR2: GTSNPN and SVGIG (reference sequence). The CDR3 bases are TGTGCCTGGAGTTATGACAGGGCCCTAGGTGGCTACACCTTC. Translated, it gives CAWSYDRALGGYTF.

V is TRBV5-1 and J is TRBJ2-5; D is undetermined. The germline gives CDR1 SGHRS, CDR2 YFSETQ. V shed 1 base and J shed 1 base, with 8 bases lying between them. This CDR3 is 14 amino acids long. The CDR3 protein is CASSLSATQETQYF. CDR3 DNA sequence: TGCGCCAGCAGCTTGTCTGCCACCCAAGAGACCCAGTACTTC.

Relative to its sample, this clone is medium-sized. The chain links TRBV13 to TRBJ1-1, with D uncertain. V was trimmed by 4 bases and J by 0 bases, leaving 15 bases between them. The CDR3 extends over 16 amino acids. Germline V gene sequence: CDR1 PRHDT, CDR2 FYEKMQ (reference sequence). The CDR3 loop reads CASSYMGGSMNTEAFF. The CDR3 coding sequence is TGTGCCAGCAGCTACATGGGTGGTAGTATGAACACTGAAGCTTTCTTT.